Each of the 14 T cell receptor beta chains below was sequenced from the same sample in a study of blood T cell repertoires in COVID-19. Generated by immunoSEQ multiplex PCR, the TCRdb table keeps only in-frame clones and is missing some. The table lists more than 150,000 clones, roughly 80% of them singletons. Sequences were obtained from PBMCs or T cells enriched from blood (not recorded which). Source of these receptors: a man aged 60 to 69 who had been exposed to COVID-19.

This clone is a singleton in its sample. The CDR3 is CASSIGGVEAFF. The CDR3 DNA follows: TGTGCCAGTAGTATAGGGGGGGTTGAAGCTTTCTTT. This chain joins TRBV19 and TRBJ1-1, with D perhaps TRBD1 (5 bases). Germline CDR1 reads LNHDA; CDR2 reads SQIVND (reference sequence). The CDR3 runs 12 residues. V dropped 1 base and J dropped 7 bases, with 7 bases sitting between them.

This clone has only one observation. This chain uses TRBV6-1 with TRBJ2-7; D might be TRBD2 (6 bases). Germline assignment: CDR1 MNHNS and CDR2 SASEGT. CDR3 size: 15 residues. V was pared by 1 base and J by 1 base, with 11 bases between. The DNA of the CDR3 is TGTGCCAGCAGTGAAGTTCCGGGACTTTCCTACGAGCAGTACTTC. It encodes CASSEVPGLSYEQYF.

The V gene is TRBV15, the J gene TRBJ2-5; TRBD1 agrees at 7 bases. The J segment lost 3 bases and the V segment lost 3 bases, leaving 7 bases of the junction unmatched. The CDR3 consists of 15 residues. Germline lookup yields CDR1 LNHNV and CDR2 YYDKDF (reference sequence). The CDR3 DNA reads TGTGCCACCAGCAGGTCCCCCGGGACAGAAGAGACCCAGTACTTC. Amino acids: CATSRSPGTEETQYF.

The V gene is TRBV3-1 (or the pseudogene TRBV3-2), the J gene TRBJ2-3; tentative D call: TRBD2 (6 bases). Germline V gene lookup returns CDR1 LGHDT and CDR2 YNNKEL (reference sequence). The CDR3 loop spans 12 amino acids. V dropped 4 bases and J dropped 5 bases, with 7 bases sitting between them. The CDR3 DNA reads as TGTGCCAGCAGCCGGAGGGTAGATACGCAGTATTTT. It translates to CASSRRVDTQYF.

The V call is TRBV7-6, the J call TRBJ2-2; TRBD2 matches at 9 bases. Germline lookup yields CDR1 SGHVS and CDR2 FNYEAQ. Trimming cost V 3 bases and J 4 bases; bases outside gene matches: 6. The CDR3 sequence is 16 residues long. The CDR3 here is CASSLYGLATTGELFF. CDR3 sequence (DNA): TGTGCCAGCAGCTTGTACGGACTAGCGACCACCGGGGAGCTGTTTTTT.

This clone turned up a few times. The chain couples TRBV24-1 to TRBJ2-2, with 10 bases fitting TRBD2. V trimming: 7 bases; J trimming: 6 bases; junction bases outside the gene matches: 7. The CDR3 spans 15 residues. Germline assignment: CDR1 KGHDR and CDR2 SFDVKD. CDR3 amino acids: CATRQREGNAGELFF. The CDR3 nucleotides are TGTGCCACCAGGCAGCGGGAGGGCAACGCCGGGGAGCTGTTTTTT.

Only one count was recorded for this clone. The rearrangement links TRBV21-1 to TRBJ2-2; TRBD1 is taken as the D call from the table, unchecked against the DNA. TRBV21-1 is designated a pseudogene. There are 17 residues in the CDR3. CDR3 DNA: TGTGCCAGCAGAGTTAGGGACAGGGACAGGGGAGGCGGGGAGCTGTTTTTT. It codes for CASRVRDRDRGGGELFF.

CDR3 amino acids: CASSPTPGYGGYTF. Here the CDR3 DNA reads TGTGCCAGCAGCCCCACCCCAGGGTACGGTGGCTACACCTTC. This chain connects TRBV11-2 to TRBJ1-2; maybe TRBD1 (5 bases). V shed 5 bases and J shed 7 bases, with 17 bases lying between them. CDR1 and CDR2 (germline): SGHAT, FQNNGV. The CDR3 runs to 14 residues.

This clone was seen once. The rearrangement uses TRBV18 and TRBJ1-5; 9 bases are a match to TRBD1. V lost 3 bases, J lost 4 bases, and 7 bases stayed unmatched. The length of the CDR3 is 16 residues. Germline loops: CDR1 KGHSH, CDR2 LQKENI. DNA of the CDR3: TGTGCCAGCTCACCCTCCGGGACAGGGATTAATCAGCCCCAGCATTTT. Translated: CASSPSGTGINQPQHF.

This clone has more than one count but fewer than ten. DNA of the CDR3: TGTGCCAGCACCAGAGGGTCCACAGATACGCAGTATTTT. Protein: CASTRGSTDTQYF. This chain links TRBV7-9 with TRBJ2-3; maybe TRBD2 (5 bases). Per the germline V gene, CDR1 is SEHNR and CDR2 is FQNEAQ (reference sequence). This CDR3 comprises 13 residues. V lost 7 bases to trimming and J lost 2 bases, with 10 bases between them.

The chain uses TRBV5-1 and TRBJ1-1; D is uncertain. The CDR3 length is 14 residues. Germline V gene sequence: CDR1 SGHRS, CDR2 YFSETQ. V lost 4 bases, J lost 1 base, and 11 bases lay in between. CDR3 nucleotides: TGCGCCAGCAGCCGGGAGACTGGGAACACTGAAGCTTTCTTT. Protein sequence: CASSRETGNTEAFF.

The chain recombines TRBV2 with TRBJ2-1; the match to TRBD1 covers 7 bases. Germline V gene data show CDR1 as SNHLY and CDR2 as FYNNEI. The CDR3 spans 11 residues. Losses at the gene ends were 7 bases for V and 13 bases for J; bases not matched to a gene: 7. The CDR3 DNA reads TGTGCCAGCACCGAAGGGACAGCCCAGTTCTTC. The encoded protein is CASTEGTAQFF.

The genes are TRBV6-6 and TRBJ1-1; 11 nucleotides match TRBD1. The CDR3 length is 17 residues. Trimming at V came to 6 bases and at J to 0 bases, leaving 9 bases not matched to a gene. Germline V CDR1 and CDR2: MNHNY, SVGAGI (reference sequence). The CDR3 sequence: CASSRAGTGGMNTEAFF. CDR3 DNA: TGTGCCAGCAGCCGAGCCGGGACAGGGGGTATGAACACTGAAGCTTTCTTT.

In its sample, this clone was seen a few times. The V call is TRBV10-2, the J call TRBJ2-7; 9 bases fit TRBD1. The germline V gene has CDR1 WSHSY and CDR2 SAAADI. V dropped 8 bases and J dropped 5; count of bases not matched to a gene: 13. CDR3 size: 15 residues. The CDR3 sequence is CASRRDGTGFHEQYF. CDR3 bases: TGCGCCAGCCGTCGGGACGGGACAGGGTTCCACGAGCAGTACTTC.